This T cell receptor beta chain was identified during a study of cytomegalovirus exposure and HLA in healthy donors. Germline V gene sequence: CDR1 MDHEN, CDR2 SYDVKM. The CDR3 extends over 15 amino acids. The V gene lost 1 base and the J gene lost 3 bases, with 13 bases spanning the gap. PCR involved 60 Vbeta and 13 Jbeta primers. The table came from immunoSEQ multiplex PCR; TCRdb's copy has only in-frame clones and leaves some out. Counted here are 150,000 to 250,000 clones, about 82% occurring once; the ten biggest clones make up less than 2.5%. The sequence came from a woman aged 45-60 years in good health and CMV-seronegative. V usage is TRBV28 and J usage is TRBJ2-7; TRBD2 might be the D (6 bases). Sequenced sample: PBMCs. CDR3 residues: CASSLSGSGGYEQYF. The CDR3 DNA sequence: TGTGCCAGCAGTTTATCCGGGTCCGGGGGCTACGAGCAGTACTTC. The variable domain in full, with the rest retrieved from reference TRBV28 and TRBJ2-7, is DVKVTQSSRYLVKRTGEKVFLECVQDMDHENMFWYRQDPGLGLRLIYFSYDVKMKEKGDIPEGYSVSREKKERFSLILESASTNQTSMYLCASSLSGSGGYEQYFGPGTRLTVT.